The T cell receptor beta chain described here comes from a study of blood T cell repertoires in COVID-19. Study-level background: From the United States, Italy and Spain came samples of acute and convalescent COVID-19. PBMCs, B-cell-depleted T cells, or T cells provided the cDNA or gDNA that made up the material.

In the authors' workflow: Reference gene primer amplification yielded estimated nucleated cell counts. This table comes from immunoSEQ multiplex PCR, and its TCRdb copy is limited to in-frame clones, with some not included. The V and J calls and clone size are taken from that table; D and trimming were inferred from the DNA. Seen here are around 19,000 clones, 91% observed once, and the top ten hold 7% to 8.5%. The CDR3 consists of 13 residues. Germline V gives CDR1 SGHTA, CDR2 FQGNSA. The V gene lost 1 base and the J gene lost 4 bases, with 6 bases spanning the gap. The receptor's source is a man aged 65 to 79 with active COVID-19. The rearrangement links TRBV7-2 to TRBJ2-3; no clear D. The sample consisted of peripheral blood. The CDR3 nucleotides are TGTGCCAGCAGCTTAGGGCGGTCAGATACGCAGTATTTT. Translation: CASSLGRSDTQYF.